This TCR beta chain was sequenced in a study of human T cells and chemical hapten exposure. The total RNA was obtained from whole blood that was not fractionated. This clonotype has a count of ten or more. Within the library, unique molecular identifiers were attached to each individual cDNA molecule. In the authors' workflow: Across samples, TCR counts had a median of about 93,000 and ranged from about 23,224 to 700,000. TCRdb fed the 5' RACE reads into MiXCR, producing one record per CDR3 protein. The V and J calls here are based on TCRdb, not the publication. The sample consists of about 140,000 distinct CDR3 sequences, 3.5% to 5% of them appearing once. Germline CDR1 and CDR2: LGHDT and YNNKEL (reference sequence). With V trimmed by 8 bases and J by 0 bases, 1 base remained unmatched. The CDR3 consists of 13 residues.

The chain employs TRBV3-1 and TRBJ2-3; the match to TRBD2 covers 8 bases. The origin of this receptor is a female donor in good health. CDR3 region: CASRGGSTDTQYF. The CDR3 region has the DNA TGTGCCAGCCGGGGGGGAAGCACAGATACGCAGTATTTT.